Here is one TCR beta chain with its context. Assay: immunoSEQ multiplex PCR; the TCRdb copy retains only in-frame clones and omits some. Among about 400,000 clones, 88% were seen once, and the ten largest hold around 2%. Germline assignment: CDR1 MGHRA and CDR2 YSYEKL. Trimming removed 3 bases from V and 1 base from J; junction bases left unmatched: 8. This CDR3 region has 16 residues. This record comes from a study of blood T cell repertoires in COVID-19. The sequencing input was PBMCs or T cells enriched from blood (not recorded which). V and J are TRBV4-1 and TRBJ1-1; 7 bases match TRBD1. The sequence derives from a woman aged 40 to 55 with acute COVID-19. The CDR3 DNA follows: TGCGCCAGCAGCCACGCACAGGGGATGTGGAACACTGAAGCTTTCTTT. It yields the protein CASSHAQGMWNTEAFF.